The 32 T cell receptor beta chains in this list originate from one sample, sequenced in a study of shared clonotypes between healthy human individuals. Produced via immunoSEQ multiplex PCR; TCRdb's table is partial and in-frame only. Counted here are millions of clones, roughly 92% occurring once; the ten biggest clones make up around 0.14%. The material sequenced was naive CD4+ T cells sorted from blood. The subset: CD45RA+ positively selected. Source of these receptors: a young man in good health.

The chain is built from TRBV6-6 and TRBJ2-7, with D possibly being TRBD1 (6 bases). This CDR3 has 13 amino acids. V shed 6 bases and J shed 6 bases, with 15 bases lying between them. The V gene's germline CDR1 is MNHNY and CDR2 SVGAGI (reference sequence). In DNA, the CDR3 is TGTGCCAGCAGCGGTACAGGGTTTCGCGAGCAGTACTTC. Its translation: CASSGTGFREQYF.

The rearrangement uses TRBV7-9 and TRBJ1-6; D is uncertain. The CDR3 loop spans 12 amino acids. Trimming pared 5 bases from V and 10 bases from J, leaving 9 bases between. Germline CDR1 SEHNR, CDR2 FQNEAQ (reference sequence). The CDR3 sequence is CASSLLTSPLHF. In DNA, the CDR3 is TGTGCCAGCAGCCTATTAACCTCACCCCTCCACTTT.

The chain employs TRBV9 and TRBJ2-3, with D unclear. Trimming stripped 0 bases from V and 2 bases from J, with 19 bases between. CDR1 is SGDLS and CDR2 is YYNGEE in the germline V gene. The CDR3 covers 18 residues. The CDR3 region is CASSVGVWLRSSTDTQYF. The CDR3 nucleotides read TGTGCCAGCAGCGTAGGGGTGTGGTTGCGGAGTTCCACAGATACGCAGTATTTT.

The gene calls are TRBV4-2 and TRBJ1-5; tentative D call: TRBD1 (5 bases). Trimming left V 0 bases short and J 4 bases short, with 10 bases between. CDR1 is LGHNA, CDR2 YNFKEQ, per germline. The CDR3 runs 15 residues. Written as DNA, the CDR3 is TGTGCCAGCAGCCAAGATTTCGGGGGGAATCAGCCCCAGCATTTT. Residues: CASSQDFGGNQPQHF.

This sequence joins TRBV6-5 and TRBJ1-2; D unclear. Germline CDR1 MNHEY, CDR2 SVGAGI. This CDR3 spans 14 amino acids. Trimming took off 7 bases at V and 2 bases at J, with 14 bases between the two ends. CDR3 residues: CASTSTGRNYGYTF. In nucleotides, the CDR3 is TGTGCCAGCACCTCGACCGGGAGAAACTATGGCTACACCTTC.

V is TRBV9 and J is TRBJ2-1, with TRBD2 matching 12 bases. The V and J ends lost 5 bases and 5 bases, in that order; junction bases with no gene match: 2. The CDR3 is 14 amino acids. Germline V CDR1 and CDR2: SGDLS, YYNGEE. CDR3 in amino acids: CASSWTSGNNEQFF. The CDR3 coding sequence is TGTGCCAGCAGTTGGACTAGCGGGAACAATGAGCAGTTCTTC.

The chain links TRBV9 to TRBJ1-3; a possible D gene is TRBD1 (5 bases). Germline CDR1 SGDLS, CDR2 YYNGEE. Deletions cut 7 bases from V and 7 bases from J, with 21 bases between. The CDR3 has 15 residues. The CDR3 DNA sequence: TGTGCCAGCGCTAGCGGGCCGGGTGGGGGTAACACCATATATTTT. Translation gives CASASGPGGGNTIYF.

V gene TRBV6-5 combines with J gene TRBJ2-3; no definite D call. CDR1 and CDR2 from the germline V gene are MNHEY and SVGAGI. The CDR3 runs to 11 residues. V lost 10 bases to trimming and J lost 7 bases, with 12 bases between them. The chain's CDR3 is CATSVGHTQYF. CDR3 nucleotide sequence: TGTGCCACCTCCGTCGGACATACGCAGTATTTT.

This chain links TRBV6-1 with TRBJ2-5; maybe TRBD2 (5 bases). Germline loops: CDR1 MNHNS, CDR2 SASEGT. CDR3 size: 14 residues. Trimming stripped 5 bases from V and 1 base from J, with 11 bases between. CDR3 loop: CASSRGSTQETQYF. CDR3 nucleotide sequence: TGTGCCAGCAGTCGGGGATCGACCCAAGAGACCCAGTACTTC.

This rearrangement joins TRBV19 to TRBJ2-1; a possible D gene is TRBD1 (6 bases). Germline CDR1 reads LNHDA; CDR2 reads SQIVND (reference sequence). Trimming stripped 6 bases from V and 9 bases from J, with 18 bases between. The CDR3 has 14 residues. In DNA form, the CDR3 reads TGTGCCAGTAGGGGGGCCAACAGGTATCGTGAGCAGTTCTTC. This translates into CASRGANRYREQFF. Full variable domain (missing parts from reference TRBV19 and TRBJ2-1): DGGITQSPKYLFRKEGQNVTLSCEQNLNHDAMYWYRQDPGQGLRLIYYSQIVNDFQKGDIAEGYSVSREKKESFPLTVTSAQKNPTAFYLCASRGANRYREQFFGPGTRLTVL.

This chain connects TRBV5-6 to TRBJ1-2; 10 bases agree with TRBD1. Trimming cost V 4 bases and J 7 bases; bases outside gene matches: 10. This CDR3 contains 15 residues. The V gene's germline CDR1 is SGHDT and CDR2 YYEEEE. The CDR3 spells CASSRSDRDRGGYTF. CDR3 coding DNA: TGTGCCAGCAGCAGAAGCGATCGGGACAGGGGTGGCTACACCTTC.

Comments on this clone: The sample contains more than one DNA sequence encoding this CDR3. The chain carries TRBV7-9 and TRBJ2-2, with 7 nucleotides matching TRBD1. The CDR3 is made up of 15 amino acids. The J segment lost 1 base and the V segment lost 1 base, leaving 0 bases of the junction unmatched. The germline gives CDR1 SEHNR, CDR2 FQNEAQ (reference sequence). Here the CDR3 DNA reads TGTGCCAGCAGCTTAGGACAGGGGAACACCGGGGAGCTGTTTTTT. Amino acid sequence: CASSLGQGNTGELFF. The variable domain in full, completed from reference TRBV7-9 and TRBJ2-2, reads DTGVSQNPRHKITKRGQNVTFRCDPISEHNRLYWYRQTLGQGPEFLTYFQNEAQLEKSRLLSDRFSAERPKGSFSTLEIQRTEQGDSAMYLCASSLGQGNTGELFFGEGSRLTVL.

A word on this clone: The same CDR3 can be traced to other DNA sequences in this sample. V is TRBV10-1 and J is TRBJ2-5; tentatively, D is TRBD2 (5 bases). The V end lost 0 bases, the J end lost 2 bases, and 7 bases lay between the germline ends. The CDR3 spans 14 residues. Germline V gene data show CDR1 as WNHNN and CDR2 as SYGVQD (reference sequence). This CDR3 is CASSESAGQETQYF. DNA of the CDR3: TGCGCCAGCAGTGAGTCCGCGGGTCAAGAGACCCAGTACTTC.

V and J are TRBV19 and TRBJ2-7, with D unclear. The CDR3 covers 15 residues. V gave up 1 base and J gave up 5 bases, with 15 bases separating them. Germline V CDR1 and CDR2: LNHDA, SQIVND (reference sequence). Here the CDR3 reads CASSIAAVRVNEQYF. The CDR3 DNA reads TGTGCCAGTAGTATAGCGGCAGTAAGGGTGAACGAGCAGTACTTC. Full variable domain (missing parts from reference TRBV19 and TRBJ2-7): DGGITQSPKYLFRKEGQNVTLSCEQNLNHDAMYWYRQDPGQGLRLIYYSQIVNDFQKGDIAEGYSVSREKKESFPLTVTSAQKNPTAFYLCASSIAAVRVNEQYFGPGTRLTVT.

The rearrangement joins TRBV28 to TRBJ1-2; 7 bases line up with TRBD1. CDR3 length: 13 residues. V shed 6 bases and J 4 bases; nucleotides not matched to a gene: 5. The germline V gene encodes CDR1 MDHEN and CDR2 SYDVKM. The DNA for the CDR3 is TGTGCCAGCAGGCAGGGGGTCGGCTATGGCTACACCTTC. Its translation: CASRQGVGYGYTF.

The chain uses TRBV11-3 and TRBJ2-1; TRBD2 agrees at 9 bases. CDR1 is SGHNT and CDR2 is YENEEA in the germline V gene. Unmatched junction bases numbered 2, after V lost 0 bases and J lost 2 bases. CDR3 length: 16 amino acids. The CDR3 nucleotides read TGTGCCAGCAGCTTAGAAGCGGGGGGAACCTACAATGAGCAGTTCTTC. Amino acids: CASSLEAGGTYNEQFF.

This sequence joins TRBV12-2 and TRBJ1-1; the table's D call, TRBD1, has no DNA check behind it. TRBV12-2 represents a pseudogene. The CDR3 length is 19 residues. The CDR3 region is CASRQRGIWGPFLNTEAFF. The CDR3, as DNA: TGTGCAAGTCGCCAAAGAGGCATCTGGGGCCCCTTCTTGAACACTGAAGCTTTCTTT.

The chain employs TRBV7-9 and TRBJ2-2, with 9 bases that match TRBD1. With 5 bases clipped from V and 6 bases from J, the junction kept 4 bases outside the gene matches. Germline values: CDR1 SEHNR, CDR2 FQNEAQ (reference sequence). This CDR3 is 14 amino acids long. The CDR3 region has the DNA TGTGCCAGCAGCACGCGGACAGGGGCCGGGGAGCTGTTTTTT. Translating it yields CASSTRTGAGELFF.

V and J are TRBV7-2 and TRBJ1-4, with TRBD1 matching 9 bases. CDR1 is SGHTA and CDR2 is FQGNSA in the germline V gene. V gave up 3 bases and J gave up 0 bases; unmatched junction bases: 2. This CDR3 is 16 amino acids long. CDR3 loop: CASSFGDRATNEKLFF. CDR3 bases: TGTGCCAGCAGCTTTGGGGACAGGGCAACTAATGAAAAACTGTTTTTT.

The chain carries TRBV28 and TRBJ1-4; D may be TRBD1 (6 bases). Germline CDR1 and CDR2: MDHEN and SYDVKM. The germline V and J ends were trimmed by 4 bases and 3 bases, with 18 bases remaining between them. CDR3 length: 17 residues. CDR3 coding DNA: TGTGCCAGCAGTTCGACCCTGTACAGGGCGTCTAATGAAAAACTGTTTTTT. It encodes CASSSTLYRASNEKLFF.

The chain couples TRBV25-1 to TRBJ2-1; possible D gene TRBD2, 5 bases. V lost 5 bases to trimming and J lost 7 bases, with 12 bases between them. The germline CDR1 and CDR2 sequences are MGHDK and SYGVNS. The CDR3 consists of 13 residues. The CDR3 sequence: CASSRGSENEQFF. CDR3 coding DNA: TGTGCCAGCAGTCGGGGTAGCGAAAATGAGCAGTTCTTC.

This rearrangement joins TRBV14 to TRBJ2-7; no reliable D call. Germline assignment: CDR1 SGHDN and CDR2 FVKESK. V gave up 2 bases and J gave up 3 bases, with 8 bases separating them. CDR3 length: 13 residues. The DNA for the CDR3 is TGTGCCAGCAGCCAACTGACTTTCTACGAGCAGTACTTC. Its protein product is CASSQLTFYEQYF.

V and J are TRBV10-2 and TRBJ2-2, with 12 bases matching TRBD2. The CDR3 contains 14 residues. The V and J ends lost 9 bases and 3 bases, in that order; junction bases with no gene match: 2. Germline V gives CDR1 WSHSY, CDR2 SAAADI. The CDR3 DNA is TGCGCCAGTGGGACTAGCGGGCACACCGGGGAGCTGTTTTTT. This translates into CASGTSGHTGELFF.

This sequence joins TRBV29-1 and TRBJ2-6; D remains unclear. CDR1 and CDR2 from the germline V gene are SQVTM and ANQGSEA. Trimming took off 7 bases at V and 0 bases at J, with 7 bases between the two ends. CDR3 length: 13 residues. Written as DNA, the CDR3 is TGCAGCGCCCTGTACTCTGGGGCCAACGTCCTGACTTTC. It specifies CSALYSGANVLTF.

CDR3 coding DNA: TGTGCCATCAGTGAACACAACACCGGGGAGCTGTTTTTT. Translated: CAISEHNTGELFF. The chain is built from TRBV10-3 and TRBJ2-2; D uncertain. Trimming pared 3 bases from V and 2 bases from J, leaving 4 bases between. Germline values: CDR1 ENHRY, CDR2 SYGVKD. The CDR3 extends over 13 amino acids.

The chain recombines TRBV10-1 with TRBJ2-7; D is ambiguous. The germline V and J ends were trimmed by 2 bases and 0 bases, with 5 bases remaining between them. CDR3 length: 13 amino acids. The V gene's germline CDR1 is WNHNN and CDR2 SYGVQD (reference sequence). The CDR3 is CASSEGNSYEQYF. The CDR3 DNA reads as TGCGCCAGCAGTGAGGGGAACTCCTACGAGCAGTACTTC.

The chain recombines TRBV27 with TRBJ2-1; D might be TRBD1 or TRBD2, each matching 5 bases. Trimming left V 5 bases short and J 3 bases short, with 17 bases between. The germline gives CDR1 MNHEY, CDR2 SMNVEV (reference sequence). The CDR3 contains 16 residues. CDR3 sequence: CASSGPRDPIYNEQFF. The CDR3 DNA reads as TGTGCCAGCAGTGGACCTCGGGACCCCATCTACAATGAGCAGTTCTTC.

The chain couples TRBV21-1 to TRBJ1-5. TRBV21-1 is an annotated pseudogene. The CDR3 is 17 residues long. In DNA, the CDR3 is TGTGCCAGCAGCCCAAAGGGGGGAGACTGGAGCAATCAGCCCCAGCATTTT. Amino acid sequence: CASSPKGGDWSNQPQHF.

This chain joins TRBV28 and TRBJ1-4; tentatively, D is TRBD1 (6 bases). CDR3 length: 15 amino acids. From germline, CDR1 is MDHEN and CDR2 SYDVKM. Deletions cut 5 bases from V and 8 bases from J, with 18 bases between. Here the CDR3 reads CASSSGGGGGEKLFF. The CDR3 nucleotides read TGTGCCAGCAGTAGCGGGGGGGGCGGAGGAGAAAAACTGTTTTTT.

The chain has TRBV28 and TRBJ1-2, with D perhaps matching TRBD1 (6 bases). Deletions cut 8 bases from V and 8 bases from J, with 21 bases between. The CDR3 spans 14 residues. CDR1 and CDR2 (germline): MDHEN, SYDVKM. The CDR3 sequence is CASGNRVPGGGYTF. The DNA of the CDR3 is TGTGCCAGCGGTAACAGGGTGCCGGGGGGAGGCTACACCTTC.

The rearrangement uses TRBV6-6 and TRBJ1-1; no reliable D call. The CDR3 length is 13 residues. Germline V gives CDR1 MNHNY, CDR2 SVGAGI (reference sequence). With 6 bases removed from V and 6 bases from J, the gap between germline ends came to 14 bases. The CDR3 DNA reads as TGTGCCAGCAGCGTAGACGGAGCCCCTGAAGCTTTCTTT. This codes for CASSVDGAPEAFF.

The rearrangement links TRBV6-1 to TRBJ1-5, with D perhaps TRBD1 (5 bases). Trimming shortened V by 1 base and J by 4 bases, and 20 bases separated the two germline ends. CDR3 size: 18 residues. Germline values: CDR1 MNHNS, CDR2 SASEGT. The CDR3 DNA is TGTGCCAGCAGTGAAGGTTCACAGGCCGGGGGTGAAAATCAGCCCCAGCATTTT. Translating gives CASSEGSQAGGENQPQHF.